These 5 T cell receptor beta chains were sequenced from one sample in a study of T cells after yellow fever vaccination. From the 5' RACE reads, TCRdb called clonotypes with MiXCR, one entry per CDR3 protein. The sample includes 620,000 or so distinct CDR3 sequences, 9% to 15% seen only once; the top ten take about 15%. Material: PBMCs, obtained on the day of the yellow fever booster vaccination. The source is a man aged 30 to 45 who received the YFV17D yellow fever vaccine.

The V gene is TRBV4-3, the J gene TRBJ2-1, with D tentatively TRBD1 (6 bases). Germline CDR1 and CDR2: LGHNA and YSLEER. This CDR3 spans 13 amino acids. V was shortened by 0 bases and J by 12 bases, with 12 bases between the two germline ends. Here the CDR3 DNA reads TGCGCCAGCAGCCAAGAAGGGGACACCAGGCAGTTCTTC. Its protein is CASSQEGDTRQFF.

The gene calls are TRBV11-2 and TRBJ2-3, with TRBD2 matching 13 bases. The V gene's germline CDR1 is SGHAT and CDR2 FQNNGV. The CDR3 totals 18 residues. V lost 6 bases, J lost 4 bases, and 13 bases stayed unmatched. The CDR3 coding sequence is TGTGCCAGCAGTCCCGGACTAGCGGGAGACATATCCGCAGATACGCAGTATTTT. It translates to CASSPGLAGDISADTQYF.

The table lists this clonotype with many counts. This CDR3 reads CATSRGTAGELFF. The CDR3 nucleotides are TGTGCCACCAGCAGAGGGACGGCGGGGGAGCTGTTTTTT. The chain carries TRBV15 and TRBJ2-2; D is uncertain. V lost 1 base to trimming and J lost 8 bases, with 8 bases between them. Germline V gene data show CDR1 as LNHNV and CDR2 as YYDKDF (reference sequence). This CDR3 has 13 residues.

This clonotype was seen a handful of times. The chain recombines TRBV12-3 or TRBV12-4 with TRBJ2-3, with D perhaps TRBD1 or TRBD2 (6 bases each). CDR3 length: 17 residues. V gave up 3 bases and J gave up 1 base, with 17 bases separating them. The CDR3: CASSFGRGGFGTDTQYF. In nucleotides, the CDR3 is TGTGCCAGCAGTTTTGGCAGGGGAGGTTTCGGCACAGATACGCAGTATTTT.

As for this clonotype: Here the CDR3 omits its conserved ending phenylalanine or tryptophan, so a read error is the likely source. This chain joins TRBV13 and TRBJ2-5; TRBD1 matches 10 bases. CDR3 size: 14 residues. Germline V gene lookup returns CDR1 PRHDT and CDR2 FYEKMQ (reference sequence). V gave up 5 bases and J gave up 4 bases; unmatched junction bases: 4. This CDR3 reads CASSPRQGAETQYL. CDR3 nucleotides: TGTGCCAGCAGCCCGAGACAGGGGGCAGAGACCCAGTACTTG.